This TCR beta chain comes out of a study of blood T cells in healthy people across ages. Study results and caveats: Naive CD4+ cell counts and diversity both ran higher in long-lived than in aged donors.

V shed 4 bases, J shed 8 bases, and the junction held 8 bases outside the gene matches. This CDR3 has 14 residues. Germline V lookup: CDR1 SEHNR, CDR2 FQNEAQ (reference sequence). Regarding this clonotype: Its antigen is not known.

Combining a sample-barcoded 5' primer with a J-beta primer mix, a second PCR ran for roughly 6 to 12 cycles. Every cDNA was tagged by a template-switch adaptor with 12 random nucleotides. TCRdb recomputed calls from the 5' RACE reads with MiXCR, one row per CDR3 protein. Found here are approximately 900,000 distinct CDR3 sequences, 45% to 50% of them singletons; the top ten hold 13%. The sequenced sample was blood. The chain combines TRBV7-9 with TRBJ2-1; 7 bases match TRBD2. The sequence was collected from a man aged 25 to 40 in good health. CDR3 region: CASSSGTTVHEQFF. The CDR3 DNA follows: TGTGCCAGCAGCTCCGGGACTACCGTACATGAGCAGTTCTTC.